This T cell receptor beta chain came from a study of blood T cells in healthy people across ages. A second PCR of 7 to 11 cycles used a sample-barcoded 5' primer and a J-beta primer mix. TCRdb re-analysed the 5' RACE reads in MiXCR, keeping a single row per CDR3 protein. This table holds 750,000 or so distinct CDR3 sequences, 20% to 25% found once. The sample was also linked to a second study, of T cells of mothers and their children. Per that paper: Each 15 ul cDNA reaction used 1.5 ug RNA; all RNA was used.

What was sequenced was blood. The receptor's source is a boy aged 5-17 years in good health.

CDR3 sequence (DNA): TGCGCCAGCAGCCAACTTCCGCAGGGGACTAGCACAGATACGCAGTATTTT. Translation gives CASSQLPQGTSTDTQYF. The V gene is TRBV4-1, the J gene TRBJ2-3; perhaps D is TRBD1 or TRBD2 (6 bases each). The ends were cut back, 2 bases at V and 0 bases at J, with 15 bases in the middle. Germline-derived CDR1 and CDR2 are MGHRA and YSYEKL. The CDR3 is 17 amino acids.